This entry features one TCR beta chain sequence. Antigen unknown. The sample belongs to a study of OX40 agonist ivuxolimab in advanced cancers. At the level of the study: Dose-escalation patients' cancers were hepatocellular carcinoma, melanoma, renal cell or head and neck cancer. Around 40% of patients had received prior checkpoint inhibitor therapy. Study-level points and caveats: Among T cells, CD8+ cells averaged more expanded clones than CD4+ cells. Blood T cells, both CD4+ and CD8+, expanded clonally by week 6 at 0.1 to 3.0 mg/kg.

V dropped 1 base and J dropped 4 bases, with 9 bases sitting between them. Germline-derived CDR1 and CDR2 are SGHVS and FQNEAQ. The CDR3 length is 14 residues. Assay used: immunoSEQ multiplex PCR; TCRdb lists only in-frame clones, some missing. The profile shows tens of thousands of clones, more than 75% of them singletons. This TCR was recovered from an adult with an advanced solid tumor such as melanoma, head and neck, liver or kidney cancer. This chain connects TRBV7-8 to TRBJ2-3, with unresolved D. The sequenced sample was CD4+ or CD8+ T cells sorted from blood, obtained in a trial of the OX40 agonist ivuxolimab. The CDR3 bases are TGTGCCAGCAGCTTAGTAGTTTGGGCAGATACGCAGTATTTT. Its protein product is CASSLVVWADTQYF.